The 2 T cell receptor beta chains reported below all come from one sample, sequenced in a study of blood T cell repertoires in COVID-19. Generated by immunoSEQ multiplex PCR, the TCRdb table keeps only in-frame clones and is missing some. The data contain roughly 150,000 clones, 85% to 90% of them seen just once; the ten biggest clones take up roughly 15%. The sample was peripheral blood. The source of these receptors is a woman in her thirties or forties with acute or convalescent COVID-19.

J is TRBJ1-5 and V is TRBV7-8, with D unclear. Germline CDR1 and CDR2: SGHVS and FQNEAQ. Trimming cost V 1 base and J 11 bases, with 12 bases left between them. This CDR3 is 13 amino acids long. CDR3 DNA: TGTGCCAGCAGCTTAGGCAGGAAGGAGGCCCAGCATTTT. The encoded protein is CASSLGRKEAQHF.

The chain is built from TRBV9 and TRBJ2-2; a possible D gene is TRBD2 (5 bases). The CDR3 spans 15 residues. Germline CDR1 reads SGDLS; CDR2 reads YYNGEE. The germline V and J ends were trimmed by 0 bases and 5 bases, with 11 bases remaining between them. CDR3 DNA: TGTGCCAGCAGCGTAGGTTCTAGCCGGACCGGGGAGCTGTTTTTT. It encodes CASSVGSSRTGELFF.